These T cell receptor beta chains were read from a single sample in a study of blood T cells in healthy people across ages. TCRdb itself ran the 5' RACE reads through MiXCR, one entry per CDR3 protein. The sample shows a few hundred thousand distinct CDR3 sequences, roughly 29% of them seen only once. Sequencing was carried out using blood. The origin of the receptors is a woman in her 70s in good health. Both conserved end residues are part of each CDR3. A D gene is named only where the DNA matches it firmly. The size entry is marked missing in some rows and otherwise reads once, few, many or a size class.

D: TRBD1
V: TRBV7-2
J: TRBJ1-1
size: .
CDR3: CASSYQGGTEAFF
DNA: TGTGCCAGCAGCTACCAGGGGGGCACTGAAGCTTTCTTT

D: TRBD1
V: TRBV14
J: TRBJ1-1
size: many
CDR3: CASSGQVNTEAFF
DNA: TGTGCCAGCAGCGGACAGGTTAACACTGAAGCTTTCTTT

D: TRBD1
V: TRBV7-2
J: TRBJ1-1
size: .
CDR3: CASSPQGQADTEAFF
DNA: TGTGCCAGCAGCCCCCAGGGACAGGCGGACACTGAAGCTTTCTTT

D: TRBD2
V: TRBV18
J: TRBJ2-4
size: few
CDR3: CASSPPGGDIQYF
DNA: TGTGCCAGCTCACCACCGGGGGGGGACATTCAGTACTTC

D: TRBD1
V: TRBV10-3
J: TRBJ2-7
size: few
CDR3: CAISDPRGQTSYEQYF
DNA: TGTGCCATCAGTGATCCAAGGGGACAGACCTCCTACGAGCAGTACTTC

D: .
V: TRBV30
J: TRBJ2-5
size: .
CDR3: CAWSVRSGSQYF
DNA: TGTGCCTGGAGTGTACGTAGTGGGTCCCAGTACTTC

D: .
V: TRBV3-1
J: TRBJ2-2
size: .
CDR3: CASSHRAGPGELFF
DNA: TGTGCCAGCAGCCACAGAGCTGGGCCCGGGGAGCTGTTTTTT

D: .
V: TRBV11-3
J: TRBJ1-1
size: few
CDR3: CASSRMQGSTEAFF
DNA: TGTGCCAGCAGCCGGATGCAGGGGAGTACTGAAGCTTTCTTT

D: TRBD1
V: TRBV12-3/TRBV12-4
J: TRBJ1-4
size: .
CDR3: CASSRDRGNEKLFF
DNA: TGTGCCAGCAGTCGGGACAGGGGAAATGAAAAACTGTTTTTT

D: TRBD1
V: TRBV6-2/TRBV6-3
J: TRBJ2-7
size: few
CDR3: CASRKPGTVYEQYF
DNA: TGTGCCAGCAGGAAACCCGGGACAGTATACGAGCAGTACTTC

D: .
V: TRBV7-2
J: TRBJ1-2
size: .
CDR3: CASSLRWQVSGYTF
DNA: TGTGCCAGCAGCTTGCGGTGGCAGGTCTCCGGCTACACCTTC

D: TRBD1
V: TRBV20-1
J: TRBJ2-1
size: .
CDR3: CSAPGTGFYNEQFF
DNA: TGCAGTGCCCCCGGGACAGGATTTTACAATGAGCAGTTCTTC

D: .
V: TRBV7-2
J: TRBJ2-7
size: many
CDR3: CASSLSGGTSGYEQYF
DNA: TGTGCCAGCAGCTTAAGTGGTGGAACATCGGGCTACGAGCAGTACTTC

D: .
V: TRBV29-1
J: TRBJ2-7
size: .
CDR3: CSVERRTSGPHNEQLF
DNA: TGCAGCGTTGAGCGTCGGACCTCGGGACCCCACAATGAGCAGCTCTTC

D: TRBD1
V: TRBV6-5
J: TRBJ2-6
size: few
CDR3: CASSYHHQQGGSPGANVLTF
DNA: TGTGCCAGCAGTTACCATCATCAACAGGGGGGTTCTCCTGGGGCCAACGTCCTGACTTTC

D: .
V: TRBV20-1
J: TRBJ2-4
size: .
CDR3: CSARGGFGKNIQYF
DNA: TGCAGTGCTAGAGGGGGGTTTGGCAAAAACATTCAGTACTTC

D: TRBD1
V: TRBV6-2/TRBV6-3
J: TRBJ2-2
size: .
CDR3: CASSYDRGLPNTGELFF
DNA: TGTGCCAGCAGTTACGACAGGGGGTTGCCGAACACCGGGGAGCTGTTTTTT

D: .
V: TRBV4-1
J: TRBJ1-4
size: .
CDR3: CASSQGVLTMGAEKPFF
DNA: TGCGCCAGCAGCCAAGGAGTCCTTACAATGGGAGCCGAAAAACCGTTTTTT

D: TRBD2
V: TRBV7-2
J: TRBJ2-5
size: .
CDR3: CASSLGLARGQETQYF
DNA: TGTGCCAGCAGCCTTGGACTAGCGAGGGGCCAAGAGACCCAGTACTTC

D: .
V: TRBV15
J: TRBJ2-1
size: few
CDR3: CATSRERTSYNEQFF
DNA: TGTGCCACCAGCAGGGAAAGGACATCCTACAATGAGCAGTTCTTC

D: TRBD1
V: TRBV19
J: TRBJ2-5
size: .
CDR3: CASSMSNDRATRETQYF
DNA: TGTGCCAGTAGTATGTCCAATGACAGGGCCACCAGGGAGACCCAGTACTTC

D: TRBD2
V: TRBV28
J: TRBJ2-3
size: few
CDR3: CASSWGLAGVDTQYF
DNA: TGTGCCAGCAGTTGGGGACTAGCGGGGGTGGATACGCAGTATTTT

D: .
V: TRBV15
J: TRBJ1-1
size: .
CDR3: CATSRDVGTNTEAFF
DNA: TGTGCCACCAGCAGAGATGTGGGCACGAACACTGAAGCTTTCTTT

D: TRBD1
V: TRBV7-2
J: TRBJ1-4
size: .
CDR3: CASRSGQVSNEKLFF
DNA: TGTGCCAGCAGGAGTGGACAGGTTTCTAATGAAAAACTGTTTTTT

D: .
V: TRBV6-2/TRBV6-3
J: TRBJ1-6
size: once
CDR3: CASTSTGTNYNSPLHF
DNA: TGTGCCAGCACCTCGACCGGGACAAACTATAATTCACCCCTCCACTTT

D: .
V: TRBV5-1
J: TRBJ1-4
size: many
CDR3: CASSKDGRNEKLFF
DNA: TGCGCCAGCAGCAAGGACGGAAGGAATGAAAAACTGTTTTTT

D: .
V: TRBV7-2
J: TRBJ2-5
size: .
CDR3: CASVRGRETQYF
DNA: TGTGCCAGCGTGCGGGGTCGGGAGACCCAGTACTTC

D: TRBD1
V: TRBV6-5
J: TRBJ2-7
size: few
CDR3: CASRRQGRLNEQYF
DNA: TGTGCCAGCAGACGACAGGGGCGGTTGAACGAGCAGTACTTC

D: TRBD1
V: TRBV28
J: TRBJ2-7
size: .
CDR3: CATGTGFYEQYF
DNA: TGTGCCACCGGGACAGGGTTCTACGAGCAGTACTTC

D: .
V: TRBV5-1
J: TRBJ1-1
size: .
CDR3: CASSAGRGDTEAFF
DNA: TGCGCCAGCAGCGCAGGGAGAGGGGACACTGAAGCTTTCTTT

D: .
V: TRBV28
J: TRBJ2-5
size: many
CDR3: CASSLLATEETQYF
DNA: TGTGCCAGCAGTTTATTGGCGACAGAAGAGACCCAGTACTTC

D: .
V: TRBV28
J: TRBJ1-2
size: .
CDR3: CASRDFTQGRRGGYTF
DNA: TGTGCCAGCAGGGACTTCACCCAGGGAAGACGAGGTGGCTACACCTTC

D: .
V: TRBV7-9
J: TRBJ1-1
size: .
CDR3: CASSILLVNTEAFF
DNA: TGTGCCAGCAGCATTCTGTTGGTAAACACTGAAGCTTTCTTT

D: .
V: TRBV7-6
J: TRBJ2-5
size: .
CDR3: CASSFRQRETQYF
DNA: TGTGCCAGCAGCTTTAGGCAGAGAGAGACCCAGTACTTC

D: TRBD1
V: TRBV6-6
J: TRBJ1-5
size: few
CDR3: CASSDGQGILHQPQHF
DNA: TGTGCCAGCAGTGACGGACAGGGTATTCTCCATCAGCCCCAGCATTTT